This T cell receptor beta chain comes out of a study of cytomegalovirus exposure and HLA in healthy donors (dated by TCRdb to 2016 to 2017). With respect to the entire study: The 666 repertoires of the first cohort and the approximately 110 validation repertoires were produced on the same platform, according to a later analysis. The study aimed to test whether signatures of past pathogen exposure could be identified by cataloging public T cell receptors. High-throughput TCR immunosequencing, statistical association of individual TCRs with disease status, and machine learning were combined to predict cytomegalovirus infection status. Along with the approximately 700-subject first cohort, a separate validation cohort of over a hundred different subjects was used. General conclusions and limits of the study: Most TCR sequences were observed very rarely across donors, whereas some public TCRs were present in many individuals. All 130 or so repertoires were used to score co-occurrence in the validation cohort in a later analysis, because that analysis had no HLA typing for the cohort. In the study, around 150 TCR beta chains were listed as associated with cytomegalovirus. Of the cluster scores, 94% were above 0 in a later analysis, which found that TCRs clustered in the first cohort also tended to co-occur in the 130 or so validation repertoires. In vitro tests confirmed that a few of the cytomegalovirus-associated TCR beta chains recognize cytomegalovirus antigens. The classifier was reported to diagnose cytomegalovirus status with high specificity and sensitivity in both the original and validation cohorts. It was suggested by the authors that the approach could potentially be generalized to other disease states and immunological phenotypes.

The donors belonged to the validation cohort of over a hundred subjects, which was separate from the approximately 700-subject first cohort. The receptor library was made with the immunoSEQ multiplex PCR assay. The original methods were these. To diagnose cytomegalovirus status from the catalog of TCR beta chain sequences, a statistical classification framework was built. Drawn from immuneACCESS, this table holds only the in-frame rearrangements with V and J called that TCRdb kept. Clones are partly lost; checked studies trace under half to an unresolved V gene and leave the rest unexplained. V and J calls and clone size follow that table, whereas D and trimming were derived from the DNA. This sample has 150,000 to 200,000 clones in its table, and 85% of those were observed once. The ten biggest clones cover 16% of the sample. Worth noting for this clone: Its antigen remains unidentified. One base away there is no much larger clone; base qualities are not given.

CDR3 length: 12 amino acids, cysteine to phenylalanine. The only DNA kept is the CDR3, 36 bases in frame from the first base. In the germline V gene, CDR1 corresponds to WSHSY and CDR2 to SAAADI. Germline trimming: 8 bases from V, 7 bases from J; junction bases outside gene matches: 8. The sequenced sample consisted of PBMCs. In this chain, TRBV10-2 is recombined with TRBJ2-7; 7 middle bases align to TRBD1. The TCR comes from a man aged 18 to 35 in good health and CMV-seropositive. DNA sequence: TGCGCCAGCCTGACAGGGTCATTAGAGCAGTACTTC. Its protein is CASLTGSLEQYF.